The table lists the clone carrying this T cell receptor (beta chain) with many counts. This entry belongs to a study of regulatory T cells in long-lasting Graves disease. Sequencing libraries for TCR beta were prepared with iRepertoire HTBI primers and Arm-PCR of CDR3 regions. TCRdb re-analysed the multiplex PCR reads in MiXCR, keeping a single row per CDR3 protein. The data hold under 300,000 distinct CDR3 sequences, with about 18% observed a single time. Specified time point: newly diagnosed GD, antithyroid drugs for less than 3 months. The authors made the TCR library using RNA they extracted from PBMCs. Trimming pared 3 bases from V and 6 bases from J, leaving 12 bases between. The CDR3 runs 14 residues. The V gene's germline CDR1 is KGHSH and CDR2 LQKENI. The data were also submitted as part of a second study, on T cells in Graves' hyperthyroidism and ophthalmopathy.

The receptor was derived from a woman aged 30 to 39 with Graves disease. The material sequenced was peripheral blood mononuclear cells (PBMCs), taken at new diagnosis, from a patient treated with antithyroid drugs. V is TRBV18 and J is TRBJ1-5; the D is unclear. The CDR3: CASSPAQVGQPQHF. In DNA form, the CDR3 reads TGTGCCAGCTCACCGGCCCAAGTGGGTCAGCCCCAGCATTTT.